A selection of T cell receptor beta chains follows, all from one sample in a study of blood T cell repertoires in COVID-19. Clones were read by immunoSEQ multiplex PCR, and TCRdb kept only the in-frame ones, dropping some. The sample shows 250,000 or so clones, 82% of them seen only once. Sequenced: peripheral blood. The receptors here all came from a woman in her 70s with acute or convalescent COVID-19. The CDR3 runs from the conserved cysteine through the conserved F or W. The order of the fields is clone size, J gene, D gene, V gene, CDR3 protein, CDR3 DNA. D genes are given only for firm matches. Clone size, where shown, is once, few, many, or a class for clones that have expanded.

size: .; J: TRBJ1-4; D: TRBD1; V: TRBV12-3/TRBV12-4; CDR3: CASGTGGEKLFF; DNA: TGTGCCAGCGGGACAGGGGGAGAAAAACTGTTTTTT
size: .; J: TRBJ2-1; D: TRBD2; V: TRBV7-8; CDR3: CASSSGLAIDEQFF; DNA: TGTGCCAGCAGCTCAGGACTAGCAATAGATGAGCAGTTCTTC
size: .; J: TRBJ1-1; D: .; V: TRBV29-1; CDR3: CSVEVMNTEAFF; DNA: TGCAGCGTAGAGGTCATGAACACTGAAGCTTTCTTT
size: once; J: TRBJ1-2; D: .; V: TRBV6-6; CDR3: CASTPGFNYGYTF; DNA: TGTGCCAGCACCCCGGGTTTTAACTATGGCTACACCTTC
size: .; J: TRBJ2-3; D: .; V: TRBV14; CDR3: CASSPSRSTQYF; DNA: TGTGCCAGCAGCCCTAGCCGGTCTACGCAGTATTTT
size: many; J: TRBJ1-5; D: .; V: TRBV21-1; CDR3: CASSKEADRDNQPQHF; DNA: TGTGCCAGCAGCAAAGAAGCGGACAGGGACAATCAGCCCCAGCATTTT
size: .; J: TRBJ2-1; D: TRBD2; V: TRBV28; CDR3: CASRGAAGGLAYNEQFF; DNA: TGTGCCAGCAGGGGAGCAGCGGGGGGGTTGGCCTACAATGAGCAGTTCTTC
size: .; J: TRBJ2-7; D: TRBD2; V: TRBV5-5; CDR3: CASSLGGRTYEQYF; DNA: TGTGCCAGCAGCTTGGGCGGGAGGACCTACGAGCAGTACTTC
size: .; J: TRBJ2-5; D: TRBD1; V: TRBV2; CDR3: CASSAGTGAQETQYF; DNA: TGTGCCAGCAGCGCCGGGACAGGGGCCCAAGAGACCCAGTACTTC
size: .; J: TRBJ2-1; D: TRBD2; V: TRBV10-3; CDR3: CAISGLAGVVYNEQFF; DNA: TGTGCCATCAGCGGACTAGCGGGGGTCGTCTACAATGAGCAGTTCTTC
size: .; J: TRBJ1-3; D: .; V: TRBV5-5; CDR3: CASSFSQGSTFSGNTIYF; DNA: TGTGCCAGCAGCTTCTCACAGGGCTCTACTTTCTCTGGAAACACCATATATTTT
size: .; J: TRBJ2-4; D: .; V: TRBV5-1; CDR3: CATKNGGKNIQYF; DNA: TGCGCCACCAAAAACGGGGGCAAAAACATTCAGTACTTC
size: .; J: TRBJ1-2; D: .; V: TRBV3-1/TRBV3-2; CDR3: CASSRGRSPNYGYTF; DNA: TGTGCCAGCAGCCGGGGGAGGAGCCCTAACTATGGCTACACCTTC
size: .; J: TRBJ2-2; D: TRBD1; V: TRBV24-1; CDR3: CATSPGTGGPGELFF; DNA: TGTGCCACCAGTCCTGGAACAGGGGGGCCCGGGGAGCTGTTTTTT
size: .; J: TRBJ2-6; D: TRBD1; V: TRBV11-2; CDR3: CASSLDMDRAISGANVLTF; DNA: TGTGCCAGCAGCTTAGACATGGACAGGGCAATCTCTGGGGCCAACGTCCTGACTTTC
size: .; J: TRBJ1-1; D: .; V: TRBV2; CDR3: CASSALRNTEAFF; DNA: TGTGCCAGCAGTGCCCTCAGGAACACTGAAGCTTTCTTT
size: .; J: TRBJ2-6; D: .; V: TRBV9; CDR3: CASSARQVMTGANVLTF; DNA: TGTGCCAGCAGCGCCCGACAGGTGATGACTGGGGCCAACGTCCTGACTTTC
size: .; J: TRBJ1-2; D: TRBD1; V: TRBV9; CDR3: CASSVVGRDRVSQNYGYTF; DNA: TGTGCCAGCAGCGTGGTAGGGCGGGACAGGGTTTCGCAAAACTATGGCTACACCTTC
size: few; J: TRBJ2-7; D: .; V: TRBV5-4; CDR3: CASSPSGTLAYEQYF; DNA: TGTGCCAGCAGTCCATCCGGGACTCTAGCCTACGAGCAGTACTTC
size: .; J: TRBJ1-1; D: .; V: TRBV2; CDR3: CASSQSGVGTEAFF; DNA: TGTGCCAGCTCGCAATCAGGGGTGGGCACTGAAGCTTTCTTT
size: .; J: TRBJ2-7; D: .; V: TRBV12-2; CDR3: CASRLVVGTGGYEQYF; DNA: TGTGCAAGTCGCTTAGTAGTTGGGACAGGGGGCTACGAGCAGTACTTC
size: .; J: TRBJ1-2; D: .; V: TRBV28; CDR3: CASSQAYGYTF; DNA: TGTGCCAGCAGTCAAGCCTATGGCTACACCTTC
size: .; J: TRBJ1-5; D: .; V: TRBV7-2; CDR3: CASSFRGGYGNQPQHF; DNA: TGTGCCAGCAGCTTCAGGGGAGGGTACGGCAATCAGCCCCAGCATTTT
size: .; J: TRBJ1-5; D: .; V: TRBV7-2; CDR3: CASSSLTAINQPQHF; DNA: TGTGCCAGCAGCTCCTTGACAGCTATCAATCAGCCCCAGCATTTT
size: .; J: TRBJ1-6; D: .; V: TRBV2; CDR3: CASTRRGATYNSPLHF; DNA: TGTGCCTCTACCCGGCGGGGGGCCACCTATAATTCACCCCTCCACTTT
size: .; J: TRBJ1-2; D: TRBD1; V: TRBV10-3; CDR3: CASKDKGASTF; DNA: TGTGCCAGCAAGGATAAGGGGGCCTCCACCTTC
size: .; J: TRBJ1-2; D: .; V: TRBV19; CDR3: CASRQRAASNYGYTF; DNA: TGTGCCAGTAGACAGAGGGCAGCCTCCAACTATGGCTACACCTTC
size: .; J: TRBJ2-7; D: .; V: TRBV6-5; CDR3: CASSYDQGRTYEQYF; DNA: TGTGCCAGCAGTTATGATCAGGGAAGGACCTACGAGCAGTACTTC
size: .; J: TRBJ2-1; D: .; V: TRBV11-1; CDR3: CASSGWQISYNEQFF; DNA: TGTGCCAGCAGCGGTTGGCAGATCTCTTACAATGAGCAGTTCTTC
size: .; J: TRBJ2-7; D: TRBD2; V: TRBV7-2; CDR3: CASSSGYGGVYEQYF; DNA: TGTGCCAGCAGCTCAGGGTACGGGGGGGTCTACGAGCAGTACTTC
size: .; J: TRBJ1-1; D: .; V: TRBV18; CDR3: CASSQSGGAEAFF; DNA: TGTGCCAGCTCACAAAGTGGAGGAGCTGAAGCTTTCTTT
size: .; J: TRBJ1-2; D: .; V: TRBV14; CDR3: CASSRGQYYGYTF; DNA: TGTGCCAGCAGCCGCGGACAGTACTATGGCTACACCTTC
size: .; J: TRBJ2-5; D: TRBD2; V: TRBV2; CDR3: CASSTGTMETQYF; DNA: TGTGCCAGCAGTACCGGGACTATGGAGACCCAGTACTTC
size: .; J: TRBJ2-1; D: TRBD1; V: TRBV10-2; CDR3: CAIRRDSSYNEQFF; DNA: TGCGCCATTCGTCGGGACAGCTCCTACAATGAGCAGTTCTTC
size: .; J: TRBJ2-7; D: TRBD2; V: TRBV7-2; CDR3: CASSLIGVAGGRSYEQYF; DNA: TGTGCCAGCAGCTTAATAGGGGTAGCGGGGGGGCGCTCCTACGAGCAGTACTTC
size: .; J: TRBJ2-1; D: .; V: TRBV5-4; CDR3: CASSSDSLGGNEQFF; DNA: TGTGCCAGCAGCTCCGACAGTTTAGGAGGGAATGAGCAGTTCTTC
size: .; J: TRBJ1-1; D: .; V: TRBV11-2; CDR3: CASSPNRVTAFF; DNA: TGTGCCAGCAGCCCGAACAGAGTTACAGCTTTCTTT
size: .; J: TRBJ1-1; D: .; V: TRBV6-2/TRBV6-3; CDR3: CASSYLRTGNTEAFF; DNA: TGTGCCAGCAGTTACCTCAGGACGGGAAACACTGAAGCTTTCTTT
size: once; J: TRBJ1-1; D: TRBD1; V: TRBV5-1; CDR3: CASSPNGQGARTEAFF; DNA: TGCGCCAGCAGCCCGAATGGACAGGGGGCGAGGACTGAAGCTTTCTTT
size: .; J: TRBJ1-1; D: TRBD1; V: TRBV7-2; CDR3: CASSTLTGARNTEAFF; DNA: TGTGCCAGCAGCACGCTGACAGGGGCACGGAACACTGAAGCTTTCTTT
size: .; J: TRBJ2-7; D: TRBD1; V: TRBV28; CDR3: CASSLDRGYEQYF; DNA: TGTGCCAGCAGTTTGGACAGGGGATACGAGCAGTACTTC
size: once; J: TRBJ1-5; D: TRBD1; V: TRBV7-8; CDR3: CASSLQGALSPQPQHF; DNA: TGTGCCAGCAGCCTACAGGGGGCCCTTTCCCCTCAGCCCCAGCATTTT
size: once; J: TRBJ1-1; D: .; V: TRBV3-1/TRBV3-2; CDR3: CASSQLDSGNTEAFF; DNA: TGTGCCAGCAGCCAATTGGACAGTGGGAACACTGAAGCTTTCTTT
size: once; J: TRBJ1-6; D: TRBD1; V: TRBV7-2; CDR3: CASSLGTSDRANSPLHF; DNA: TGTGCCAGCAGCCTCGGCACCTCGGACAGGGCTAATTCACCCCTCCACTTT
size: .; J: TRBJ1-5; D: .; V: TRBV29-1; CDR3: CSARVGVGNQPQHF; DNA: TGCAGCGCCAGGGTTGGAGTGGGCAATCAGCCCCAGCATTTT
size: .; J: TRBJ1-2; D: .; V: TRBV25-1; CDR3: CASSEAGVHSYGYTF; DNA: TGTGCCAGCAGTGAAGCCGGGGTCCATAGCTATGGCTACACCTTC
size: .; J: TRBJ1-2; D: TRBD1; V: TRBV15; CDR3: CATSSRRGLGIANYGYTF; DNA: TGTGCCACCAGCAGTCGCAGGGGGCTGGGTATAGCTAACTATGGCTACACCTTC
size: .; J: TRBJ2-3; D: TRBD2; V: TRBV6-2/TRBV6-3; CDR3: CASSYPSGYTDTQYF; DNA: TGTGCCAGCAGTTACCCTAGCGGTTACACAGATACGCAGTATTTT
size: .; J: TRBJ1-1; D: TRBD1; V: TRBV7-2; CDR3: CASSLLRGLNTEAFF; DNA: TGTGCCAGCAGCTTATTGAGGGGGCTGAACACTGAAGCTTTCTTT
size: .; J: TRBJ2-7; D: .; V: TRBV20-1; CDR3: CSASPLRYEQYF; DNA: TGCAGTGCTAGTCCCCTCCGGTACGAGCAGTACTTC
size: .; J: TRBJ1-2; D: TRBD1; V: TRBV19; CDR3: CASSADRGVTYGYTF; DNA: TGTGCCAGTAGTGCGGACAGGGGGGTGACCTATGGCTACACCTTC